The source of this TCR beta chain is a study of vaccination effects on CD4 cells after COVID-19. Study information: Samples came 142 and 148 days after COVID-19 diagnosis, before vaccination.

This clone turned up a few times. Its antigen is not identified. Profiling relied on immunoSEQ multiplex PCR, and the TCRdb table lists in-frame clones only, not all of them. The table lists about 20,000 clones, roughly 74% of them singletons. CDR1 MDHEN and CDR2 SYDVKM come from the germline V gene. The CDR3 covers 17 residues. The V and J ends lost 4 bases and 0 bases respectively, with 16 bases between them. ViraFEST used viral peptide pools to expand antigen-specific CD4+ T cells before sequencing. It was after more than nine days of culture that CD4+ T cells were isolated. PCR-confirmed SARS-CoV-2 infection occurred in the person between March and December 2020.

The sequenced sample was CD4+ T cells from PBMCs cultured with SARS-CoV-2 spike peptides, obtained before COVID-19 vaccination. V usage is TRBV28 and J usage is TRBJ1-5; the D is unclear. This TCR was recovered from a human donor who had a prior SARS-CoV-2 infection. The CDR3 loop is CASSSPSRLDSNQPQHF. The CDR3 DNA reads TGTGCCAGCAGTTCCCCAAGCCGACTCGATAGCAATCAGCCCCAGCATTTT.